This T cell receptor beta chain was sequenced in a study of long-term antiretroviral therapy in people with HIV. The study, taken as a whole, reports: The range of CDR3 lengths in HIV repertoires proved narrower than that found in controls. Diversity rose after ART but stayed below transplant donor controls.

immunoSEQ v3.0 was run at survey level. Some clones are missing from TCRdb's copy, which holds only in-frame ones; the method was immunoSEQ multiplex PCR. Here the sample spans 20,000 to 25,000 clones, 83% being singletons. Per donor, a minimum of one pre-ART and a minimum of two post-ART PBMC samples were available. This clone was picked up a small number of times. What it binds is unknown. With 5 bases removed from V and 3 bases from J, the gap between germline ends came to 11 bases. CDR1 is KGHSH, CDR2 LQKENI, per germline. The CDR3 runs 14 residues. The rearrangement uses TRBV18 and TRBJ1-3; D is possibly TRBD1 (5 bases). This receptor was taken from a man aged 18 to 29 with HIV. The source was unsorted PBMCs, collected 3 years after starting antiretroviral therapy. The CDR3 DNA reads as TGTGCCAGCTCAGCAGGGCCGGGTGGAAACACCATATATTTT. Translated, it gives CASSAGPGGNTIYF. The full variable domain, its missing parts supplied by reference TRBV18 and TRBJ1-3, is NAGVMQNPRHLVRRRGQEARLRCSPMKGHSHVYWYRQLPEEGLKFMVYLQKENIIDESGMPKERFSAEFPKEGPSILRIQQVVRGDSAAYFCASSAGPGGNTIYFGEGSWLTVV.